A selection of T cell receptor beta chains follows, all from one sample in a study of blood T cell repertoires in COVID-19. Assay: immunoSEQ multiplex PCR; the TCRdb copy retains only in-frame clones and omits some. The data hold around 58,000 clones, with around 90% observed a single time. Sequencing input: peripheral blood. The receptors derive from a man aged 55-75 years with active COVID-19. CDR3s include the opening cysteine and the closing phenylalanine or tryptophan. Fields, in order: V gene, D gene, J gene, clone size, CDR3 DNA, CDR3 protein. The D gene is left open where the match is weak. Some rows mark clone size as missing; the rest say once, few, many or name a class of expanded clone.

TRBV7-9	TRBD2	TRBJ2-1	NA	TGTGCCAGCAGCTTAGGGGGGACTAGCGGGATGTATGAGCAGTTCTTC	CASSLGGTSGMYEQFF
TRBV13	TRBD2	TRBJ2-2	once	TGTGCCAGCAGCCTGGGACTAGCGACACTAAACACCGGGGAGCTGTTTTTT	CASSLGLATLNTGELFF
TRBV6-4	TRBD2	TRBJ2-1	NA	TGTGCCAGCAGTTTGACTAGCGGGGGGGCCGGTGAGCAGTTCTTC	CASSLTSGGAGEQFF
TRBV6-2/TRBV6-3	TRBD1	TRBJ1-5	once	TGTGCCAGCAGTTACTCCCCCGGGACAGGGAGGATTGGGAGCAATCAGCCCCAGCATTTT	CASSYSPGTGRIGSNQPQHF
TRBV10-3	NA	TRBJ1-2	many	TGTGCCATCCATGCGGGGCGGCAGACCTATGGCTACACCTTC	CAIHAGRQTYGYTF
TRBV7-9	NA	TRBJ2-3	NA	TGTGCCAGCAGCTTAGATGGCCCCAACAGGAATACGCAGTATTTT	CASSLDGPNRNTQYF
TRBV5-4	NA	TRBJ1-1	NA	TGTGCCAGCAGCTTGAAGAACCGGGACATAGGGACTGAAGCTTTCTTT	CASSLKNRDIGTEAFF
TRBV7-2	TRBD2	TRBJ2-5	NA	TGTGCCAGCAGTTCCGGACTAGCCGTTAAGACCCAGTACTTC	CASSSGLAVKTQYF
TRBV19	TRBD1	TRBJ1-5	NA	TGTGCCAGTAGTCCGACCGGGACAGGTTATGAGCCCCAGCATTTT	CASSPTGTGYEPQHF
TRBV19	NA	TRBJ1-5	NA	TGTGCCAGTCGCAGGGGATTGGGTCAGCCCCAGCATTTT	CASRRGLGQPQHF
TRBV5-1	NA	TRBJ1-1	NA	TGCGCCAGCAGCTTGGAGGCAGGGAAGGATCGAGCTTTCTTT	CASSLEAGKDRAFF
TRBV6-5	TRBD1	TRBJ1-4	NA	TGTGCCAGCAGTTATTCCTCTCCGGGACAGAGCGAAAAACTGTTTTTT	CASSYSSPGQSEKLFF
TRBV7-8	NA	TRBJ1-6	few	TGTGCCAGCAGCTTATCGGGGCGGGGGCCCAATAATTCACCCCTCCACTTT	CASSLSGRGPNNSPLHF
TRBV7-9	TRBD2	TRBJ2-7	NA	TGTGCCAGCAGCCCGGGGGGACGGCTTAACTACGAGCAGTACTTC	CASSPGGRLNYEQYF
TRBV6-2/TRBV6-3	NA	TRBJ2-1	NA	TGTGCCAGCAGCAGAGTGAATGAGCAGTTCTTC	CASSRVNEQFF
TRBV19	NA	TRBJ1-4	once	TGTTCCCCCCAGGGATTCGAACCCATCGAACCTACAACTAATGAAAAACTGTTTTTT	CSPQGFEPIEPTTNEKLFF
TRBV4-1	NA	TRBJ2-1	NA	TGCGCCAGCAGCCCCTCCCGGGGGGCTGAGCAGTTCTTC	CASSPSRGAEQFF
TRBV11-3	TRBD1	TRBJ1-1	NA	TGTGCCAGCAGCGAGGACAGGGGGAACACTGAAGCTTTCTTT	CASSEDRGNTEAFF
TRBV3-1/TRBV3-2	NA	TRBJ1-6	NA	TGTGCCAGCAGCCAGGGAGGAGGGAATTCACCCCTCCACTTT	CASSQGGGNSPLHF
TRBV7-9	TRBD1	TRBJ2-3	NA	TGTGCCAGCAGCTTGGCCTCAGGGGGTGCAGATACGCAGTATTTT	CASSLASGGADTQYF
TRBV6-6	TRBD1	TRBJ1-1	NA	TGTGCCAGCAGTTACGGCGGGGACAGTGAAGCTTTCTTT	CASSYGGDSEAFF
TRBV7-8	TRBD2	TRBJ2-3	NA	TGTGCCAGCAGCCTTAGCGGGCGGGGCACAGATACGCAGTATTTT	CASSLSGRGTDTQYF
TRBV28	NA	TRBJ1-6	NA	TGTGCCAGCAGAATGGGGCAGATTAATTCACCCCTCCACTTT	CASRMGQINSPLHF
TRBV7-2	NA	TRBJ2-7	NA	TGTGCCAGCAGCCCTCAAATCGGGGGACCTCTGGGGGAATCCTACGAGCAGTACTTC	CASSPQIGGPLGESYEQYF
TRBV7-3	NA	TRBJ2-2	NA	TGTGCCAGCAGCTTACTAACCGGGGAGCTGTTTTTT	CASSLLTGELFF
TRBV27	NA	TRBJ1-2	NA	TGTGCCAGCAGTTTCCATCCGAGAGGGCAGGATGGCTACACCTTC	CASSFHPRGQDGYTF
TRBV9	TRBD2	TRBJ2-1	NA	TGTGCCAGCAGCGTAGCCGGGGGGTCCTACAATGAGCAGTTCTTC	CASSVAGGSYNEQFF
TRBV19	TRBD2	TRBJ2-3	NA	TGTGCCAGTACCATGGGGGGGGGTTCGCAGTATTTT	CASTMGGGSQYF
TRBV5-1	NA	TRBJ2-1	NA	TGCGCCAGCAGCTTGGGCGGAGACTACAATGAGCAGTTCTTC	CASSLGGDYNEQFF
TRBV20-1	TRBD1	TRBJ1-1	NA	TGCAGTGCTAGTGTAGAGGGGGCGAACACTGAAGCTTTCTTT	CSASVEGANTEAFF
TRBV19	TRBD1	TRBJ1-1	NA	TGTGCCAGTACCCCACTAAGGTCACAGGGGGGGTCTGAAGCTTTCTTT	CASTPLRSQGGSEAFF
TRBV5-1	NA	TRBJ2-5	NA	TGCGCCAGCAGCCCTCCAACCGGGTCCCTTGGGGAGACCCAGTACTTC	CASSPPTGSLGETQYF
TRBV28	TRBD1	TRBJ2-7	NA	TGTGCCAGCAGTTTTAGGGGGCGCCTATACGAGCAGTACTTC	CASSFRGRLYEQYF
TRBV5-1	NA	TRBJ2-6	NA	TGCGCCAGCAGCTCTGGAGGGGGCGGTGGGGCCAACGTCCTGACTTTC	CASSSGGGGGANVLTF
TRBV5-4	TRBD1	TRBJ2-3	NA	TGTGCCAGCAGCATATCGACAGGGGGCAGAGATACGCAGTATTTT	CASSISTGGRDTQYF
TRBV28	TRBD2	TRBJ2-7	NA	TGTGCCAGCAGTTCGCCGGGACTAGCGGGAGGGCCGGTGCGCTACGAGCAGTACTTC	CASSSPGLAGGPVRYEQYF
TRBV4-3	NA	TRBJ2-2	NA	TGCGCCAGCAGCCAAGAAGGTGCGGGGTCCGGGGAGCTGTTTTTT	CASSQEGAGSGELFF
TRBV14	TRBD2	TRBJ2-1	NA	TGTGCCAGCAGCCAAGAGGGAACTAGCGGGCCCCTCTACAATGAGCAGTTCTTC	CASSQEGTSGPLYNEQFF
TRBV6-5	NA	TRBJ1-1	NA	TGTGCCAGTCAGAGATACAGCTTCATGAACACTGAAGCTTTCTTT	CASQRYSFMNTEAFF
TRBV7-9	NA	TRBJ2-3	few	TGTGCCAGCAGCTTAGAATACGGGAGAGATACGCAGTATTTT	CASSLEYGRDTQYF
TRBV5-4	NA	TRBJ2-1	NA	TGTGCCAGCAGCTTGGGTGGGGGGGCCCACAATGAGCAGTTCTTC	CASSLGGGAHNEQFF
TRBV10-3	TRBD2	TRBJ2-7	NA	TGTGCCATCACGGAGCGGGAGGATCCCTCCTACGAGCAGTACTTC	CAITEREDPSYEQYF
TRBV11-2	TRBD2	TRBJ2-3	once	TGTGCCAGCAGCTTGTCACTAGCGGGGAAAGATACGCAGTATTTT	CASSLSLAGKDTQYF